This T cell receptor beta chain emerged from a study of blood T cell repertoires in COVID-19. Turning to the study itself: Samples of COVID-19 (acute and convalescent) were obtained from the United States, Italy and Spain. T cells, B-cell-depleted T cells, or PBMCs supplied cDNA or gDNA.

In the authors' workflow: Reference gene primer amplification yielded estimated nucleated cell counts. Libraries were prepared by immunoSEQ multiplex PCR; TCRdb keeps only in-frame clonotypes and omits some of them. For V, J and clone size, that table is used; D and trimming come from the DNA. The sample has about 160,000 clones; approximately 88% are singletons. The sample holds one count of this clone. The CDR3 runs 14 residues. The V gene end was trimmed by 1 base and the J gene end by 4 bases; junction bases not matched to a gene: 3. Germline values: CDR1 SNHLY, CDR2 FYNNEI. The sample taken for sequencing was peripheral blood. V gene TRBV2 combines with J gene TRBJ1-2, with 7 bases that match TRBD1. This clonotype was sampled from a woman aged 55-70 years with acute or convalescent COVID-19. The CDR3 sequence is CASSEDTGVYGYTF. CDR3 nucleotide sequence: TGTGCCAGCAGTGAAGACACAGGGGTCTATGGCTACACCTTC.